Presented here are 10 T cell receptor beta chains from one specimen sequenced in a study of T cell responses to AZD1222 COVID-19 vaccine. Clones were sequenced by immunoSEQ multiplex PCR, and TCRdb holds only the in-frame ones, with some missing. The sample shows fewer than 150,000 clones, 86% of them seen only once. The specimen was peripheral blood, collected on day 0 of AZD1222 vaccination. The receptors shown here come from an adult in good health.

The V call is TRBV28, the J call TRBJ1-1; no reliable D call. This CDR3 is built from 13 residues. Germline loops: CDR1 MDHEN, CDR2 SYDVKM. Trimming removed 5 bases at V and 7 bases at J, with 14 bases between. DNA for the CDR3: TGTGCCAGCAGTCCTAGAGGAGACCGTGAAGCTTTCTTT. Translation: CASSPRGDREAFF.

This sequence joins TRBV5-1 and TRBJ2-2, with a possible D match to TRBD1 (6 bases). The germline CDR1 and CDR2 sequences are SGHRS and YFSETQ. This CDR3 has 18 residues. Trimming stripped 4 bases from V and 0 bases from J, with 19 bases between. CDR3 in DNA: TGCGCCAGCAGCCGACAGGACCGACTCTCCTCGAACACCGGGGAGCTGTTTTTT. Translating it yields CASSRQDRLSSNTGELFF.

The V call is TRBV10-2, the J call TRBJ1-4, with 7 bases identical to TRBD1. The CDR3 consists of 13 residues. The junction had 3 bases not matched to a gene; V was cut back by 6 bases and J by 5 bases. Germline CDR1 is WSHSY and CDR2 is SAAADI. In nucleotides, the CDR3 is TGCGCCAGCAGGATGACAGGGAATGAAAAACTGTTTTTT. Translated, it gives CASRMTGNEKLFF.

The chain joins TRBV19 to TRBJ2-3; 9 nucleotides line up with TRBD1. This CDR3 has 17 amino acids. CDR1 is LNHDA, CDR2 SQIVND, per germline (reference sequence). V dropped 4 bases and J dropped 4; count of bases not matched to a gene: 12. The chain's CDR3 is CASSTPGQGRVADTQYF. DNA of the CDR3: TGTGCCAGTAGTACCCCCGGACAGGGGAGGGTGGCAGATACGCAGTATTTT. The entire variable domain, with the rest obtained from reference TRBV19 and TRBJ2-3, is as follows: DGGITQSPKYLFRKEGQNVTLSCEQNLNHDAMYWYRQDPGQGLRLIYYSQIVNDFQKGDIAEGYSVSREKKESFPLTVTSAQKNPTAFYLCASSTPGQGRVADTQYFGPGTRLTVL.

The chain carries TRBV27 and TRBJ1-1; unclear D gene. The length of the CDR3 is 14 residues. Looked up from germline, CDR1 is MNHEY and CDR2 is SMNVEV (reference sequence). V was trimmed by 0 bases and J by 1 base, leaving 6 bases between them. The CDR3 bases are TGTGCCAGCAGTTTATCGAACAGGAACACTGAAGCTTTCTTT. This translates into CASSLSNRNTEAFF.

The V and J genes are TRBV11-2 and TRBJ1-6; D is unclear. This CDR3 contains 15 residues. V was shortened by 1 base and J by 11 bases, with 15 bases between the two germline ends. Looked up from germline, CDR1 is SGHAT and CDR2 is FQNNGV. The CDR3 spells CASSLGETPAAPLHF. CDR3 in DNA: TGTGCCAGCAGCTTAGGAGAGACTCCGGCTGCACCCCTCCACTTT.

The chain recombines TRBV27 with TRBJ2-7; 8 positions agree with TRBD1. This CDR3 has 16 residues. CDR1 and CDR2 (germline): MNHEY, SMNVEV (reference sequence). With V trimmed by 4 bases and J by 6 bases, 14 bases remained unmatched. CDR3 amino acids: CASSSTPVQGAGEQYF. DNA for the CDR3: TGTGCCAGCAGTTCCACCCCCGTTCAGGGGGCCGGCGAGCAGTACTTC.

This rearrangement joins TRBV30 to TRBJ2-2; D call uncertain. This CDR3 region has 12 residues. The ends were cut back, 0 bases at V and 3 bases at J, with 2 bases in the middle. Germline CDR1 reads GTSNPN; CDR2 reads SVGIG (reference sequence). DNA of the CDR3: TGTGCCTGGAGTGTGTACACCGGGGAGCTGTTTTTT. Translating gives CAWSVYTGELFF.

The genes are TRBV5-5 and TRBJ2-1; possible D gene TRBD2, 5 bases. Germline loops: CDR1 SGHKS, CDR2 YYEKEE (reference sequence). V dropped 1 base and J dropped 5 bases, with 10 bases sitting between them. This CDR3 spans 14 amino acids. This chain's CDR3 is CASSLREWDNEQFF. CDR3 sequence (DNA): TGTGCCAGCAGCTTGCGGGAATGGGACAATGAGCAGTTCTTC.

The chain carries TRBV11-2 and TRBJ1-1; maybe TRBD1 (6 bases). Trimming left V 7 bases short and J 0 bases short, with 12 bases between. Germline lookup yields CDR1 SGHAT and CDR2 FQNNGV. CDR3 length: 14 residues. The CDR3 region is CASTAGAVNTEAFF. In DNA, the CDR3 is TGTGCCAGCACCGCGGGGGCCGTGAACACTGAAGCTTTCTTT.